Listed below are T cell receptor beta chains from one sample, sequenced in a study of T cell responses to AZD1222 COVID-19 vaccine. The repertoire was sequenced with immunoSEQ multiplex PCR; TCRdb's copy has only in-frame clones and lacks some. The table shows roughly 100,000 clones, with 84% occurring only once. Sequences were derived from peripheral blood, sampled on day 0 of AZD1222 vaccination. These receptors all stem from an adult in good health. Each CDR3 is given with its conserved first and last residue. A D gene is named only where the DNA matches it firmly. Clone size is shown for a subset of rows, as once, few, many or a class of expanded clone.

DNA,CDR3,V,D,length,J,size
TGCAGTGCTAGTGGTGGGGTTCAGACCACCGGGGAGCTGTTTTTT,CSASGGVQTTGELFF,TRBV20-1,NA,15,TRBJ2-2,once
TGCGCCAGCAGCCAAGGTAACAAGTTTGGAGGGCAGTTCTTC,CASSQGNKFGGQFF,TRBV4-3,NA,14,TRBJ2-1,NA
TGTGCCTGGAGACGGGGACAGGCTAACTATGGCTACACCTTC,CAWRRGQANYGYTF,TRBV30,TRBD1,14,TRBJ1-2,NA
TGTGCCAGCAGCCAATGGTCAGAGACCCAGTACTTC,CASSQWSETQYF,TRBV3-1/TRBV3-2,NA,12,TRBJ2-5,NA
TGTGCCAGCAGCTTGGACCTGGGGGATACGCAGTATTTT,CASSLDLGDTQYF,TRBV7-2,NA,13,TRBJ2-3,NA
TGTGCCAGCAGCTGGGGCGGCGGAGGACTGGGTTTCTTT,CASSWGGGGLGFF,TRBV13,NA,13,TRBJ1-1,NA
TGCGCCAGCAGCCGTGAGGCCGACAGGAACAATTCACCCCTCCACTTT,CASSREADRNNSPLHF,TRBV5-1,NA,16,TRBJ1-6,NA
TGTGCCAGCAGTTTCGCACAGGGGGTAAACACCATATATTTT,CASSFAQGVNTIYF,TRBV7-2,TRBD1,14,TRBJ1-3,NA
TGTGCCAGCAGTACTCTCGGGGCCGAGGAACATTTT,CASSTLGAEEHF,TRBV27,NA,12,TRBJ1-5,NA
TGTGCCAGCTCACCACCGGAGGGGGGGCGGAAGCATTTT,CASSPPEGGRKHF,TRBV18,NA,13,TRBJ1-5,few
TGTGCCAGTTCCTTACTTTCAGGCAATCAGCCCCAGCATTTT,CASSLLSGNQPQHF,TRBV2,NA,14,TRBJ1-5,NA
TGTGCTAGCAGCGCTAAGCCCCGAGCGGATACTGAAGCTTTCTTT,CASSAKPRADTEAFF,TRBV7-7,NA,15,TRBJ1-1,NA
TGTGCCAGCAGCCCACGGACAGCTCGAAATGAAAAACTGTTTTTT,CASSPRTARNEKLFF,TRBV7-2,NA,15,TRBJ1-4,NA
TGTGCCAGCAGCTTAGATGGATTAAAAGCTCGCGAGCAGTACTTC,CASSLDGLKAREQYF,TRBV7-6,NA,15,TRBJ2-7,NA
TGTGCCAGCAGCGCACTAGCGGGAGAGAACGAGCAGTACTTC,CASSALAGENEQYF,TRBV5-5,TRBD2,14,TRBJ2-7,NA
TGTGCCAGCAGCTCATCCGTACTTTATGGCTACACCTTC,CASSSSVLYGYTF,TRBV7-2,NA,13,TRBJ1-2,NA
TGTGCCAGCAGCCTGACTGCAACTAATGAAAAACTGTTTTTT,CASSLTATNEKLFF,TRBV7-8,NA,14,TRBJ1-4,few
TGTGCCAGCAGCTCGGGACTAGCGGGAGACGGTGGTTACAATGAGCAGTTCTTC,CASSSGLAGDGGYNEQFF,TRBV5-4,TRBD2,18,TRBJ2-1,NA
TGTGCCAGCAGCTTAGTCGGGGGAGCTAACACTGAAGCTTTCTTT,CASSLVGGANTEAFF,TRBV7-2,NA,15,TRBJ1-1,NA
TGTGCCAGCAGCCCCGACAGGGGGCTTGGAAACACCATATATTTT,CASSPDRGLGNTIYF,TRBV5-4,TRBD1,15,TRBJ1-3,NA
TGTGCCAGCAGTCGGATCGGACAGAGCAGAGAGGGGTATGGCTACACCTTC,CASSRIGQSREGYGYTF,TRBV28,NA,17,TRBJ1-2,NA
TGTGCCAGCAGCTTCGGGGGCAAGGGCACTGAAGCTTTCTTT,CASSFGGKGTEAFF,TRBV11-3,NA,14,TRBJ1-1,NA
TGCAGTGCTAGTGAAGGAGGGGGAAACAATCAGCCCCAGCATTTT,CSASEGGGNNQPQHF,TRBV20-1,NA,15,TRBJ1-5,once
TGTGCCAGCAGCCAATTAGGCCCGGGACTAGCAACAGATACGCAGTATTTT,CASSQLGPGLATDTQYF,TRBV14,TRBD2,17,TRBJ2-3,NA
TGCGCCAGCAGTGAAACGGGGCTGAACACTGAAGCTTTCTTT,CASSETGLNTEAFF,TRBV10-1,NA,14,TRBJ1-1,once
TGTGCTAGTGGTATATACCCCGGGAACAATTACGAGCAGTACTTC,CASGIYPGNNYEQYF,TRBV12-5,NA,15,TRBJ2-7,NA
TGTGCCAGCAGTTTTGGTCAGGGAAATGGCTACACCTTC,CASSFGQGNGYTF,TRBV28,NA,13,TRBJ1-2,many
TGCGCCAGCAGCTTTAATAATGAGCAGTTCTTC,CASSFNNEQFF,TRBV5-1,NA,11,TRBJ2-1,NA
TGTGCCAGCATGGCGGCGTATAATTCACCCCTCCACTTT,CASMAAYNSPLHF,TRBV6-5,NA,13,TRBJ1-6,NA
TGTGCCAGCAGTGAAGAGGACATCCAAGAGACCCAGTACTTC,CASSEEDIQETQYF,TRBV6-1,NA,14,TRBJ2-5,NA
TGTGCCAGCAGTTACTCGACAGGGGTTGGAAACACCATATATTTT,CASSYSTGVGNTIYF,TRBV6-5,TRBD1,15,TRBJ1-3,once
TGTGCCAGCAGCTTGAGGATTAGGCAGGAGCAGTTCTTC,CASSLRIRQEQFF,TRBV5-6,NA,13,TRBJ2-1,NA
TGTGCCAGCAGCCTTCGCCAGACCGACTATGGCTACACCTTC,CASSLRQTDYGYTF,TRBV7-2,NA,14,TRBJ1-2,NA
TGTGCCAGCAGCCAAGATAACGGATACACAGATACGCAGTATTTT,CASSQDNGYTDTQYF,TRBV4-2,NA,15,TRBJ2-3,NA
TGTGCCGTCGGACTGGGCACAGATACGCAGTATTTT,CAVGLGTDTQYF,TRBV6-5,NA,12,TRBJ2-3,NA
TGTGCCAGCATCTTAAGCCAACAGGGGGCAGGTGAGCAGTTCTTC,CASILSQQGAGEQFF,TRBV28,TRBD1,15,TRBJ2-1,NA
TGCGCCAGCAGCTTGAAATTGGGGGGTGCGGATACGCAGTATTTT,CASSLKLGGADTQYF,TRBV5-1,NA,15,TRBJ2-3,NA
TGCAGTGCTAGTCAGGGGGGGGGAGAGACCCAGTACTTC,CSASQGGGETQYF,TRBV20-1,NA,13,TRBJ2-5,NA
TGTGCCAGTAGTGCCAGGGGGGCTGGGGCCAACGTCCTGACTTTC,CASSARGAGANVLTF,TRBV19,NA,15,TRBJ2-6,NA
TGTGCCAGCAGCCCCCGGAACTCTGGGGGTTCGGAGTTCTTC,CASSPRNSGGSEFF,TRBV11-2,NA,14,TRBJ2-1,NA
TGTGCCAGTAGTCGTCGGACAGCTAACTATGGCTACACCTTC,CASSRRTANYGYTF,TRBV19,NA,14,TRBJ1-2,once
TGTGCCAGCAGTTACTACGCGAGTCCTAACTATGGCTACACCTTC,CASSYYASPNYGYTF,TRBV6-2/TRBV6-3,NA,15,TRBJ1-2,NA
TGTGCCAGCAGCGTAGGGGAAGGGGGCACAGATACGCAGTATTTT,CASSVGEGGTDTQYF,TRBV9,NA,15,TRBJ2-3,NA
TGTGCCAGCAGTGGTCGGGCGGGAACCGGGGAGCTGTTTTTT,CASSGRAGTGELFF,TRBV6-2/TRBV6-3,NA,14,TRBJ2-2,NA
TGTGCCAGCAGCCAAGACCGTCGAGGTATTGGTCAGCCCCAGCATTTT,CASSQDRRGIGQPQHF,TRBV4-2,NA,16,TRBJ1-5,NA
TGTGCCAGCAGCTTAGACGGAACCTCTGGGTCACCCCTCCACTTT,CASSLDGTSGSPLHF,TRBV7-9,NA,15,TRBJ1-6,NA
TGCGCCAGCAGCCTGGGTACACAGGGTTTTTTTGGTGGCTACACCTTC,CASSLGTQGFFGGYTF,TRBV5-1,NA,16,TRBJ1-2,NA
TGTGCCAGCAGCTCGGGACAAGACTCTGGAAACACCATATATTTT,CASSSGQDSGNTIYF,TRBV11-3,NA,15,TRBJ1-3,NA
TGTGCCAGCAGGACCCCCGTTGCAACTAATGAAAAACTGTTTTTT,CASRTPVATNEKLFF,TRBV28,NA,15,TRBJ1-4,NA
TGTGCCAGCAGCTGGTTAACAGTTACGGGTAGGCCAGCGACCCAGTACTTC,CASSWLTVTGRPATQYF,TRBV11-3,NA,17,TRBJ2-5,NA
TGCGCCAGCAGCCAAGTTCAGAGAGCAACTAATGAAAAACTGTTTTTT,CASSQVQRATNEKLFF,TRBV4-1,NA,16,TRBJ1-4,NA
TGTGCCAGCAGCTTGGTGGCCTTGAACACTGAAGCTTTCTTT,CASSLVALNTEAFF,TRBV5-5,NA,14,TRBJ1-1,NA
TGTGCCAGCAGCTTAGTCCACAGTACCTACGAGCAGTACTTC,CASSLVHSTYEQYF,TRBV7-2,NA,14,TRBJ2-7,NA
TGCGCCAGCAGCTTGGGATCAGATACGCAGTATTTT,CASSLGSDTQYF,TRBV5-1,NA,12,TRBJ2-3,NA
TGTGCCAGCAGTCCGGACTACTTTAATGAAAAACTGTTTTTT,CASSPDYFNEKLFF,TRBV6-5,NA,14,TRBJ1-4,NA
TGTGCCAGCAGCTTAGTTAGCGGGAGACCAGAGACCCAGTACTTC,CASSLVSGRPETQYF,TRBV11-3,TRBD2,15,TRBJ2-5,NA